This TCR beta chain was found in a study of shared clonotypes between healthy human individuals. Across the whole study: CD4 naive cells filled three plates per donor, CD4 memory three, CD8 naive two and CD8 memory one.

Study-wide points: Among donors, sharing of clonotypes was expected to be affected by sequencing depth.

It was CD45RO-negative cells, positively selected for CCR7, that made up naive CD8 cells, with terminally differentiated effector memory CD45RA+ cells excluded. Donors were Caucasian adults residing in Nashville, Tennessee, USA. Concerning this clone itself: Its antigen is undetermined.

Each PCR replicate from the sorted subsets contained around 0.2 ug DNA, which is about 31,000 T cell genomes. Sequenced by immunoSEQ multiplex PCR; TCRdb stores in-frame clones only, minus some. This table has over 2,000,000 clones, around 93% appearing once. The CDR3 totals 14 residues. V trimming: 3 bases; J trimming: 5 bases; junction bases outside the gene matches: 6. CDR1 is LNHDA and CDR2 is SQIVND in the germline V gene (reference sequence). The chain combines TRBV19 with TRBJ1-1; TRBD1 matches 7 bases. The source material was naive CD8+ T cells from PBMCs. This TCR was recovered from a man younger than 35 in good health. Some clones in this sample may be carry-over from other donors' samples. The chain's CDR3 is CASSIGEGATEAFF. The CDR3, as DNA: TGTGCCAGTAGTATTGGGGAGGGGGCAACTGAAGCTTTCTTT.